In this sample, the clone carrying this T cell receptor beta chain turned up many times. Antigen specificity is unknown. This specimen comes from a study of metastatic and nonmetastatic thyroid tumors. As for the study in general: The study looked at repertoires side by side in blood and in tumor or nodule tissue from malignant and benign thyroid patients.

Per the authors' pipeline: To classify distant metastasis in papillary thyroid cancer, a model was built from CDR3 differences across clinicopathological groups. TCRdb re-called the PCR reads through MiXCR. V and J calls and clone size were set by TCRdb, not the authors. The data show under 30,000 clones, with 3.5% to 5% seen just once and under 25% held by the top ten. Every patient was untreated before thyroid surgery. Germline CDR1 MNHNS, CDR2 SASEGT. J gave up 5 bases and V 5 bases, and 8 bases lay outside the gene matches. CDR3 length: 14 amino acids. Study findings and constraints: Reportedly, malignant thyroid tumors had significantly higher TCR beta diversity than benign nodules, in blood and tumor.

The genes are TRBV6-1 and TRBJ2-5; TRBD1 aligns across 7 bases. The receptor comes from a female donor with papillary thyroid cancer or a benign thyroid nodule (not recorded which). Some clones in this sample may be carry-over from other donors' samples. Source material: blood. CDR3: CASSFSQGSETQYF. CDR3 nucleotide sequence: TGTGCCAGCAGTTTTTCACAGGGGAGTGAGACCCAGTACTTC.